The next 12 T cell receptor beta chains were all read from a single sample in a study of blood T cell repertoires in COVID-19. The data were produced by immunoSEQ multiplex PCR, yet TCRdb's version contains in-frame clones alone and is incomplete. Counted here are just under 300,000 clones, about 87% occurring once; the ten biggest clones make up about 1.2%. The material sequenced was peripheral blood. The source of these receptors is a man between 70 and 80 years old with acute or convalescent COVID-19.

The chain uses TRBV18 and TRBJ1-3, with D maybe TRBD1 (6 bases). V lost 6 bases, J lost 2 bases, and 14 bases lay in between. This CDR3 contains 15 residues. Germline CDR1 KGHSH, CDR2 LQKENI. In DNA form, the CDR3 reads TGTGCCAGCTCGCCGAAGGACAGACCTGGAAACACCATATATTTT. Translation: CASSPKDRPGNTIYF.

J is TRBJ2-7 and V is TRBV9, with 7 bases aligning to TRBD2. Losses at the gene ends were 0 bases for V and 2 bases for J; bases not matched to a gene: 5. The CDR3 has 15 residues. Germline values: CDR1 SGDLS, CDR2 YYNGEE. The CDR3 loop reads CASSVGLAGAYEQYF. The CDR3 DNA reads as TGTGCCAGCAGCGTAGGGTTGGCGGGGGCCTACGAGCAGTACTTC.

J is TRBJ2-3 and V is TRBV5-1, with D possibly matching TRBD1 (6 bases). Germline values: CDR1 SGHRS, CDR2 YFSETQ. V shed 0 bases and J shed 5 bases, with 10 bases lying between them. The CDR3 runs 14 residues. CDR3 sequence reads: CASSLGQAEDTQYF. CDR3 nucleotide sequence: TGCGCCAGCAGCTTGGGACAGGCCGAAGATACGCAGTATTTT.

The chain links TRBV12-3 or TRBV12-4 to TRBJ2-7; the match to TRBD1 covers 7 bases. The CDR3 covers 13 residues. J was trimmed by 6 bases and V by 1 base; bases with no gene match: 3. CDR3 sequence: CASSLGQGLEQYF. As DNA, the CDR3 is TGTGCCAGCAGTTTAGGACAGGGCCTCGAGCAGTACTTC.

The chain links TRBV24-1 to TRBJ1-5; 9 nucleotides agree with TRBD1. CDR3 size: 16 residues. The V gene end was trimmed by 4 bases and the J gene end by 3 bases; junction bases not matched to a gene: 6. Germline V gene sequence: CDR1 KGHDR, CDR2 SFDVKD. As DNA, the CDR3 is TGTGCCACCAGTGAAACGGGACAGGGAGTCAATCAGCCCCAGCATTTT. The encoded protein is CATSETGQGVNQPQHF.

This clone was observed a single time. V is TRBV14 and J is TRBJ1-2; D gene ambiguous. This CDR3 region has 12 residues. The germline gives CDR1 SGHDN, CDR2 FVKESK. Trimming shortened V by 1 base and J by 5 bases, and 5 bases separated the two germline ends. The chain's CDR3 is CASSQAEYGYTF. CDR3 DNA: TGTGCCAGCAGCCAAGCGGAGTATGGCTACACCTTC.

The V gene is TRBV28, the J gene TRBJ1-2; D ambiguous. The CDR3 contains 14 residues. The germline gives CDR1 MDHEN, CDR2 SYDVKM. Trimming stripped 4 bases from V and 7 bases from J, with 16 bases between. The CDR3 coding sequence is TGTGCCAGCAGTTGGGGATCAATGAGGGCTGGCTACACCTTC. It specifies CASSWGSMRAGYTF.

The chain combines TRBV5-1 with TRBJ1-2; perhaps TRBD1 as D (5 bases). The CDR3 length is 13 residues. V dropped 7 bases and J dropped 4 bases, with 14 bases sitting between them. In germline, CDR1 is SGHRS, CDR2 YFSETQ. CDR3 in amino acids: CASSGHSSYGYTF. CDR3 nucleotides: TGCGCCAGCTCCGGACACTCATCCTATGGCTACACCTTC.

This sequence joins TRBV5-4 and TRBJ2-7, with 8 bases fitting TRBD1. V lost 3 bases, J lost 6 bases, and 5 bases stayed unmatched. Germline CDR1 and CDR2: SGHNT and YYREEE (reference sequence). There are 13 residues in the CDR3. Here the CDR3 reads CASSSGGASEQYF. DNA of the CDR3: TGTGCCAGCAGCTCAGGGGGCGCATCCGAGCAGTACTTC.

The genes are TRBV4-2 and TRBJ2-2; the D gene is possibly TRBD1 (6 bases). V lost 1 base to trimming and J lost 4 bases, with 13 bases between them. Germline V lookup: CDR1 LGHNA, CDR2 YNFKEQ. CDR3 length: 16 residues. The CDR3 nucleotides are TGTGCCAGCAGCCAAGCGGCAGGGGTGACCACCGGGGAGCTGTTTTTT. Residues: CASSQAAGVTTGELFF.

The rearrangement joins TRBV7-2 to TRBJ1-5, with D unclear. This CDR3 has 12 amino acids. Trimming left V 5 bases short and J 4 bases short, with 6 bases between. Germline lookup yields CDR1 SGHTA and CDR2 FQGNSA. In DNA form, the CDR3 reads TGTGCCAGCAGCCCCTTTAATCAGCCCCAGCATTTT. It translates to CASSPFNQPQHF. Based on the CDR3 plus reference TRBV7-2 and TRBJ1-5, the full variable domain is GAGVSQSPSNKVTEKGKDVELRCDPISGHTALYWYRQSLGQGLEFLIYFQGNSAPDKSGLPSDRFSAERTGGSVSTLTIQRTQQEDSAVYLCASSPFNQPQHFGDGTRLSIL.

V usage is TRBV5-1 and J usage is TRBJ2-1; perhaps TRBD2 as D (6 bases). The CDR3 runs 18 residues. Germline CDR1 reads SGHRS; CDR2 reads YFSETQ. Trimming cost V 0 bases and J 0 bases, with 16 bases left between them. CDR3 nucleotides: TGCGCCAGCAGCTTGGCTATCTTTAGCGGAGGCTCCTACAATGAGCAGTTCTTC. This gives the protein CASSLAIFSGGSYNEQFF.